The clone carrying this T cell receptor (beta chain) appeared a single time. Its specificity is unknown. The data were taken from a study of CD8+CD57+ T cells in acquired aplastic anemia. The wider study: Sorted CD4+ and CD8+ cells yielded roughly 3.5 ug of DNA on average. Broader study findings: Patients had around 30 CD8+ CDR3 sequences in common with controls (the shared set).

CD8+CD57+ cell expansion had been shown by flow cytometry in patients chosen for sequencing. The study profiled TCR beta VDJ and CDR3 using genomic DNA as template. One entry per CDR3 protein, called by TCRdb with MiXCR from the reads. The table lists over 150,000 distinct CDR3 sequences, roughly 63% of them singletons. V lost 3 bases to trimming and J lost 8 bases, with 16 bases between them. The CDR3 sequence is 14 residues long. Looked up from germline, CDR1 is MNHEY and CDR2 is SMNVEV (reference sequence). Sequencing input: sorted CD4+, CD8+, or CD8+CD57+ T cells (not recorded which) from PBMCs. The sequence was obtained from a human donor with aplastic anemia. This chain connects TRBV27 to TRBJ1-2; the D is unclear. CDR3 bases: TGTGCCAGCAGTTTGGACGGGGATTATGAGGGCTACACCTTC. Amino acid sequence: CASSLDGDYEGYTF.